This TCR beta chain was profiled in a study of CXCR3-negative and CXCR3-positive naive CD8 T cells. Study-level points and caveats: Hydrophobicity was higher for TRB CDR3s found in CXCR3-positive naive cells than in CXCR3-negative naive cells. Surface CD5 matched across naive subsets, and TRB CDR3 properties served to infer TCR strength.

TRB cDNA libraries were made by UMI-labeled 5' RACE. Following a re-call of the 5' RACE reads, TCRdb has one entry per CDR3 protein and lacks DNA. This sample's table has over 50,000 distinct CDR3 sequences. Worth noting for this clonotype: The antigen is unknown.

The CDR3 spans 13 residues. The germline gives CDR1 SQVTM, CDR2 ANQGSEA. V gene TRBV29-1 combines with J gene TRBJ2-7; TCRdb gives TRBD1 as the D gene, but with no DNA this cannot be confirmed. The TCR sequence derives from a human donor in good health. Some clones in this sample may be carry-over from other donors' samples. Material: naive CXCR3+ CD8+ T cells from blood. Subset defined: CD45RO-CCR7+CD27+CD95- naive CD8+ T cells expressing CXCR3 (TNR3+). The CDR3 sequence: CSVEGTGLAEQYF.